What follows is one T cell receptor beta chain and its context. Antigen unknown. CD8 cells regarded as naive lacked CD45RO, were positively chosen for CCR7, and omitted terminally differentiated effector memory CD45RA+ cells. Each sample came from a Caucasian adult donor living in Nashville, Tennessee. DNA at about 200 ng, some 31,000 T cell genomes, went into sorted-subset replicate PCRs. TCRdb's table, derived via immunoSEQ multiplex PCR, lists solely in-frame clones and lacks some. Seen here are 1.5 million to 2.5 million clones, approximately 94% observed once, and the top ten hold more than 0.95%. These data are taken from a study of shared clonotypes between healthy human individuals. Study results and limitations: Between several donors, naive CD4 clonotypes were shared at a level of about 5%. The donor pool, a small one, limited the genetic and exposure-history diversity represented.

Deletions cut 0 bases from V and 7 bases from J, with 13 bases between. Germline-derived CDR1 and CDR2 are MNHNY and SVGAGI (reference sequence). The CDR3 consists of 15 residues. The clonotype was recovered from a man younger than 30 in good health. The sequenced sample consisted of naive CD8+ T cells sorted from blood. The genes are TRBV6-6 and TRBJ2-1; D possibly corresponds to TRBD2 (7 bases). The CDR3 DNA sequence: TGTGCCAGCAGTTACTCCGAGGGGGGGCAAAATGAGCAGTTCTTC. It specifies CASSYSEGGQNEQFF.